These T cell receptor beta chains were read from a single sample in a study of T cell repertoires in cytomegalovirus infection. Each CDR3 protein is one row after TCRdb ran MiXCR on the reads. The sample gives almost 550,000 distinct CDR3 sequences, 15% to 20% of which show up once; 20% to 30% is in the top ten. Sequenced sample: CD8+ T cells from PBMCs. The receptors originated from a human donor in good health (CMV status not recorded). Some clones in this sample may be carry-over from other donors' samples. CDR3s include the opening cysteine and the closing phenylalanine or tryptophan. The order of the fields is CDR3 protein, CDR3 DNA, J gene, clone size, CDR3 length, D gene, V gene. A D gene is named only where the DNA matches it firmly. Clone size is given for some rows only: seen once, a few or many times, or a class if the clone is expanded.

CDR3: CSAFSGSSYEQYF
DNA: TGCAGTGCTTTTAGCGGGAGTTCCTACGAGCAGTACTTC
J: TRBJ2-7
size: many
length: 13
D: TRBD2
V: TRBV20-1

CDR3: CASSASGRGYEQYF
DNA: TGTGCCAGCAGCGCGAGCGGGAGGGGGTACGAGCAGTACTTC
J: TRBJ2-7
size: many
length: 14
D: TRBD2
V: TRBV7-9

CDR3: CASSPPGVSGSPDTQYF
DNA: TGTGCCAGCAGCCCACCGGGGGTAAGCGGGAGCCCAGATACGCAGTATTTT
J: TRBJ2-3
size: .
length: 17
D: TRBD2
V: TRBV7-9

CDR3: CASSLPGQRNYGYTF
DNA: TGTGCCAGCAGCTTACCGGGACAACGAAACTATGGCTACACCTTC
J: TRBJ1-2
size: many
length: 15
D: .
V: TRBV7-9

CDR3: CAWSVGVFGTEAFF
DNA: TGTGCCTGGAGTGTTGGGGTATTCGGCACTGAAGCTTTCTTT
J: TRBJ1-1
size: .
length: 14
D: .
V: TRBV30

CDR3: CASSQDVYRSEAFF
DNA: TGTGCCAGCAGCCAAGATGTTTATAGGTCTGAAGCTTTCTTT
J: TRBJ1-1
size: .
length: 14
D: .
V: TRBV3-1

CDR3: CSARDLTGANTGELFF
DNA: TGCAGTGCTAGAGATCTCACAGGAGCGAACACCGGGGAGCTGTTTTTT
J: TRBJ2-2
size: .
length: 16
D: .
V: TRBV20-1

CDR3: CASSHWAETSGFYEQYF
DNA: TGTGCCAGCAGTCATTGGGCCGAAACTAGCGGGTTTTACGAGCAGTACTTC
J: TRBJ2-7
size: many
length: 17
D: TRBD2
V: TRBV12-3/TRBV12-4

CDR3: CASSSPDTDGELFF
DNA: TGTGCCAGCAGTTCGCCGGACACTGACGGGGAGCTGTTTTTT
J: TRBJ2-2
size: .
length: 14
D: .
V: TRBV5-4

CDR3: CSARDRGRRAPGTGELFF
DNA: TGCAGTGCTAGAGATCGGGGGAGGCGGGCCCCGGGCACCGGGGAGCTGTTTTTT
J: TRBJ2-2
size: .
length: 18
D: .
V: TRBV20-1

CDR3: CASSLEGGRRGADTQYF
DNA: TGTGCCAGCAGCTTAGAGGGTGGACGGAGAGGTGCAGATACGCAGTATTTT
J: TRBJ2-3
size: many
length: 17
D: .
V: TRBV11-3

CDR3: CASSLSTGGGYTEAFF
DNA: TGTGCCAGCAGTTTATCGACAGGGGGGGGATACACTGAAGCTTTCTTT
J: TRBJ1-1
size: .
length: 16
D: TRBD1
V: TRBV27

CDR3: CASSGANTGELFF
DNA: TGTGCCAGTAGCGGAGCGAACACCGGGGAGCTGTTTTTT
J: TRBJ2-2
size: many
length: 13
D: .
V: TRBV28

CDR3: CASSLTGGQGYDEQFF
DNA: TGTGCCAGCAGCTTAACGGGGGGACAGGGGTACGATGAGCAGTTCTTC
J: TRBJ2-1
size: many
length: 16
D: TRBD1
V: TRBV7-3

CDR3: CASSYLDRGEQYF
DNA: TGTGCCAGCAGTTACCTCGACAGGGGCGAGCAGTACTTC
J: TRBJ2-7
size: many
length: 13
D: TRBD1
V: TRBV7-2

CDR3: CASSDIRSYNEQFF
DNA: TGTGCCAGTAGCGACATCCGCTCCTACAATGAGCAGTTCTTC
J: TRBJ2-1
size: .
length: 14
D: .
V: TRBV19

CDR3: CSARMQMNTEAFF
DNA: TGCAGTGCTAGAATGCAGATGAACACTGAAGCTTTCTTT
J: TRBJ1-1
size: .
length: 13
D: .
V: TRBV20-1

CDR3: CASSTPSGSPYEQYF
DNA: TGTGCCAGCAGTACTCCTAGCGGGAGCCCCTACGAGCAGTACTTC
J: TRBJ2-7
size: many
length: 15
D: TRBD2
V: TRBV28

CDR3: CASGPGARDNSPLHF
DNA: TGTGCCAGCGGTCCGGGGGCGAGAGATAATTCACCCCTCCACTTT
J: TRBJ1-6
size: .
length: 15
D: .
V: TRBV5-4

CDR3: CASSRALAGSYEQYF
DNA: TGTGCCAGCAGCCGTGCACTAGCGGGGTCCTACGAGCAGTACTTC
J: TRBJ2-7
size: .
length: 15
D: TRBD2
V: TRBV7-9

CDR3: CASSLPGTPFEQYF
DNA: TGTGCCAGCAGCTTACCAGGGACACCCTTTGAGCAGTACTTC
J: TRBJ2-7
size: many
length: 14
D: .
V: TRBV11-3

CDR3: CASSPSQGNYGYTF
DNA: TGTGCCAGCAGCCCCTCCCAGGGAAACTATGGCTACACCTTC
J: TRBJ1-2
size: many
length: 14
D: .
V: TRBV7-3

CDR3: CASSFGGSTEAFF
DNA: TGTGCCAGCAGCTTCGGCGGATCCACTGAAGCTTTCTTT
J: TRBJ1-1
size: many
length: 13
D: .
V: TRBV7-8

CDR3: CATSRASYEQYF
DNA: TGTGCCACCTCCCGGGCCTCCTACGAGCAGTACTTC
J: TRBJ2-7
size: many
length: 12
D: .
V: TRBV15

CDR3: CASSGIQGTEAFF
DNA: TGTGCCAGCAGTGGTATACAGGGGACTGAAGCTTTCTTT
J: TRBJ1-1
size: .
length: 13
D: TRBD1
V: TRBV25-1

CDR3: CASSLGTGRFQPQHF
DNA: TGTGCCAGCAGCTTGGGGACAGGGAGATTCCAGCCCCAGCATTTT
J: TRBJ1-5
size: many
length: 15
D: TRBD1
V: TRBV5-6

CDR3: CASSIRQGADSGNTIYF
DNA: TGTGCCAGCAGCATCCGACAAGGGGCGGACTCTGGAAACACCATATATTTT
J: TRBJ1-3
size: many
length: 17
D: .
V: TRBV11-2

CDR3: CASSDRANTGELFF
DNA: TGTGCCAGTAGTGACAGGGCGAACACCGGGGAGCTGTTTTTT
J: TRBJ2-2
size: few
length: 14
D: TRBD1
V: TRBV19

CDR3: CASSPSRTSGRSYNEQFF
DNA: TGTGCCAGCAGTCCCTCCCGGACTAGCGGGAGGTCCTACAATGAGCAGTTCTTC
J: TRBJ2-1
size: many
length: 18
D: TRBD2
V: TRBV28

CDR3: CASSLGSGYTDTQYF
DNA: TGTGCCAGCAGCTTAGGAAGCGGATACACAGATACGCAGTATTTT
J: TRBJ2-3
size: many
length: 15
D: .
V: TRBV11-2

CDR3: CASTRGQGDQPQHF
DNA: TGTGCCAGCACCCGGGGACAGGGCGATCAGCCCCAGCATTTT
J: TRBJ1-5
size: many
length: 14
D: TRBD1
V: TRBV7-6

CDR3: CASSPSRLGEQYF
DNA: TGTGCCAGCAGTCCCTCACGACTTGGGGAGCAGTACTTC
J: TRBJ2-7
size: .
length: 13
D: .
V: TRBV27

CDR3: CATSGIAGETQYF
DNA: TGTGCCACCAGCGGAATAGCGGGAGAGACCCAGTACTTC
J: TRBJ2-5
size: many
length: 13
D: TRBD2
V: TRBV15

CDR3: CAIRDGDYNEQFF
DNA: TGTGCCATCCGGGACGGAGACTACAATGAGCAGTTCTTC
J: TRBJ2-1
size: few
length: 13
D: .
V: TRBV10-3

CDR3: CASSPGLGYNEQFF
DNA: TGTGCCAGCAGCCCCGGACTGGGCTACAATGAGCAGTTCTTC
J: TRBJ2-1
size: many
length: 14
D: .
V: TRBV7-9

CDR3: CASSQVSRVTYEQYF
DNA: TGCGCCAGCAGCCAAGTTTCGAGGGTAACCTACGAGCAGTACTTC
J: TRBJ2-7
size: many
length: 15
D: .
V: TRBV4-1

CDR3: CASSSGLLGQETQYF
DNA: TGTGCCAGCAGTTCGGGACTCCTGGGGCAAGAGACCCAGTACTTC
J: TRBJ2-5
size: many
length: 15
D: .
V: TRBV28

CDR3: CASTYIGNDGYTF
DNA: TGTGCCAGCACCTATATTGGGAATGATGGCTACACCTTC
J: TRBJ1-2
size: .
length: 13
D: .
V: TRBV7-9

CDR3: CASSPTSGRTYNEQFF
DNA: TGTGCCAGCAGTCCGACTAGCGGGAGAACCTACAATGAGCAGTTCTTC
J: TRBJ2-1
size: .
length: 16
D: TRBD2
V: TRBV27

CDR3: CASSTRDSGREQYF
DNA: TGTGCCAGCAGCACCCGGGACAGCGGTCGCGAGCAGTACTTC
J: TRBJ2-7
size: many
length: 14
D: TRBD1
V: TRBV12-3/TRBV12-4

CDR3: CASSPSTPTEAFF
DNA: TGTGCCAGCAGCCCTAGCACACCCACTGAAGCTTTCTTT
J: TRBJ1-1
size: .
length: 13
D: .
V: TRBV7-9

CDR3: CASSFAGGESEQFF
DNA: TGTGCCAGCAGCTTCGCCGGGGGGGAGAGTGAGCAGTTCTTC
J: TRBJ2-1
size: few
length: 14
D: TRBD2
V: TRBV7-9

CDR3: CSAKALGQGRGQPQHF
DNA: TGCAGTGCCAAAGCGCTTGGACAGGGAAGAGGTCAGCCCCAGCATTTT
J: TRBJ1-5
size: .
length: 16
D: TRBD1
V: TRBV20-1

CDR3: CASSSTGGFAYEQYF
DNA: TGTGCCAGCAGCTCCACAGGGGGCTTCGCCTACGAGCAGTACTTC
J: TRBJ2-7
size: .
length: 15
D: TRBD1
V: TRBV9

CDR3: CASSFARAEETQYF
DNA: TGTGCCAGCAGCTTCGCCAGGGCAGAAGAGACCCAGTACTTC
J: TRBJ2-5
size: few
length: 14
D: .
V: TRBV7-6

CDR3: CASSLWEGRNYGYTF
DNA: TGTGCCAGCAGTTTATGGGAGGGTAGAAACTATGGCTACACCTTC
J: TRBJ1-2
size: .
length: 15
D: .
V: TRBV28

CDR3: CASSFEGGDGYTF
DNA: TGTGCCAGCAGCTTCGAAGGGGGTGACGGCTACACCTTC
J: TRBJ1-2
size: few
length: 13
D: .
V: TRBV7-9

CDR3: CASDVAGKPGQGTSGSHEQYF
DNA: TGTGCCAGCGATGTAGCCGGGAAACCGGGACAGGGTACTAGCGGGAGTCACGAGCAGTACTTC
J: TRBJ2-7
size: many
length: 21
D: TRBD2
V: TRBV7-6

CDR3: CASTLAGPNEQFF
DNA: TGTGCCAGCACTTTAGCGGGACCGAATGAGCAGTTCTTC
J: TRBJ2-1
size: many
length: 13
D: TRBD2
V: TRBV12-3/TRBV12-4